The rows below give T cell receptor beta chains drawn from one sample of a study of CD8+ T cells in alopecia areata. Repertoires were generated with immunoSEQ multiplex PCR, while TCRdb's copy carries only in-frame clones and drops some. The sample carries some 80,000 clones, approximately 72% recorded once. The material sequenced was CD8+ T cells sorted from blood, taken at week 24, from a patient treated with tofacitinib. The source is a human donor with alopecia areata. CDR3s include the opening cysteine and the closing phenylalanine or tryptophan. A D gene is named only where the DNA matches it firmly. Part of the rows lack a size; the others show once, few, many or a class for expanded clones.

TRBJ1-5 | NA | NA | 15 | TRBV6-5 | CASSSALQGNQPQHF | TGTGCCAGCAGTTCAGCCCTACAGGGAAATCAGCCCCAGCATTTT
TRBJ2-7 | NA | NA | 14 | TRBV5-1 | CASSLDGLSYEQYF | TGCGCCAGCAGCTTGGACGGCCTCTCCTACGAGCAGTACTTC
TRBJ2-7 | TRBD2 | NA | 17 | TRBV27 | CASSLKGLAGPSYEQYF | TGTGCCAGCAGTTTGAAAGGGCTAGCGGGCCCCTCCTACGAGCAGTACTTC
TRBJ1-1 | NA | few | 14 | TRBV7-9 | CASSFSKPTGPSFF | TGTGCCAGCAGCTTCTCCAAGCCAACAGGGCCCTCTTTCTTT
TRBJ1-1 | NA | once | 13 | TRBV28 | CAASMAVNTEAFF | TGTGCCGCAAGCATGGCCGTGAACACTGAAGCTTTCTTT
TRBJ1-4 | TRBD1 | NA | 15 | TRBV4-1 | CASSQEDRGFEKLFF | TGCGCCAGCAGCCAAGAGGACAGGGGGTTTGAAAAACTGTTTTTT